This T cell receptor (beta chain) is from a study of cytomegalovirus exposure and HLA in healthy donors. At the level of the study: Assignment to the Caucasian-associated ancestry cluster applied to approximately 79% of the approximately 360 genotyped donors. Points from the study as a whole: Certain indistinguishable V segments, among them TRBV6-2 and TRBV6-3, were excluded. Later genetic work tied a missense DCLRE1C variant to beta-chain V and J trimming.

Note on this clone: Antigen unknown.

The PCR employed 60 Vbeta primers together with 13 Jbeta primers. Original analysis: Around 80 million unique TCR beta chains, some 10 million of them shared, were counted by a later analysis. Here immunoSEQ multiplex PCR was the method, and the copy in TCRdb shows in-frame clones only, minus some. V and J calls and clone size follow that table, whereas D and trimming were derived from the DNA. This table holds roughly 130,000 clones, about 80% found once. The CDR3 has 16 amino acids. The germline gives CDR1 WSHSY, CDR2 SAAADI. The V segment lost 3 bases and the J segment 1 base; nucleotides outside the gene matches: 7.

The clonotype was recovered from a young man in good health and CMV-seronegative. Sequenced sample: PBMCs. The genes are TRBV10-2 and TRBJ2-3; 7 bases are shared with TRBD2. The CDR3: CASSEGAGAGTDTQYF. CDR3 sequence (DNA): TGCGCCAGCAGTGAAGGGGCGGGAGCGGGCACAGATACGCAGTATTTT.